This T cell receptor (beta chain) was sequenced during a study of identical twins. One entry per CDR3 protein, called by TCRdb with MiXCR from the 5' RACE reads. Of approximately 500,000 distinct CDR3 sequences listed, approximately 24% are singletons. In germline, CDR1 is ENHRY, CDR2 SYGVKD. The trim removed 8 bases at V and 8 bases at J, leaving 5 bases unmatched. The CDR3 loop spans 12 amino acids. Separately, the same data were catalogued under a study of T cells expressing NK-cell markers. From that report: Eight donors were sequenced, seven testing HCMV-seropositive and one testing seronegative.

The sequenced material came from CD4+ T cells sorted from blood. The clonotype comes from a young woman in good health. J is TRBJ2-1 and V is TRBV10-3, with 8 bases lining up with TRBD2. CDR3 in amino acids: CAIGTRDDEQFF. For the CDR3, the DNA is TGTGCCATCGGGACTAGGGACGATGAGCAGTTCTTC.